The clone carrying this TCR beta chain appeared a few times. Its cognate antigen is unknown. The data were taken from a study of human T cells and chemical hapten exposure. Across the whole study: Donors were sensitized with 2% DPC on the upper inner arm.

The sample's time point: patch test 1, 2 weeks after DPC sensitization. Specified treatment: therapeutic diphenylcyclopropenone sensitization with weekly scalp DPC. The drawing of blood occurred before each patch test was applied. Unique molecular identifiers were linked by the library to individual cDNA molecules. TCRdb fed the RACE reads into MiXCR, producing one record per CDR3 protein. The table lists 370,000 or so distinct CDR3 sequences, roughly 4.8% of them singletons. The CDR3 sequence is 14 residues long. Trimming shortened V by 5 bases and J by 0 bases, and 7 bases separated the two germline ends. Germline assignment: CDR1 SGHAT and CDR2 FQNNGV. Findings and caveats of the study: Donors had alopecia, so their immune response may differ from healthy people's.

The source of this sequence is a woman aged 50 to 60 with alopecia areata. Some clones in this sample may be carry-over from other donors' samples. Sample: whole blood, taken in connection with sensitization to the hapten diphenylcyclopropenone (DPC). This sequence joins TRBV11-2 and TRBJ1-4; the D is unclear. The CDR3 here is CASSNGATNEKLFF. CDR3 in DNA: TGTGCCAGCAGCAACGGGGCAACTAATGAAAAACTGTTTTTT.